This T cell receptor (beta chain) comes out of a study of T cells expressing NK-cell markers. In the study overall: The eight sequenced donors comprised seven who were HCMV-seropositive and one who was seronegative.

CDR3 size: 11 residues. CDR1 SGHNT and CDR2 YENEEA come from the germline V gene. Study observations and caveats: The same clonotypes also predominated in the CD3+CD56-NKG2C+ fraction of a handful of donors.

Each CDR3 protein gets one entry in TCRdb, which reprocessed the 5' RACE reads and gives no DNA. This sample's clone table lists roughly 380,000 distinct CDR3 sequences. Regarding this clonotype: Its antigen is as yet unknown.

J is TRBJ1-3 and V is TRBV11-3; absent DNA, TCRdb's TRBD1 call cannot be checked. The clonotype originates from a man between 18 and 69 years old in good health. The sequenced sample was blood T cells: a sorted CD56 or NKG2C T cell subset, CD4+ or CD8+ T cells, or bulk PBMC T cells (not recorded which). The CDR3 spells CASSHEGTIYF.